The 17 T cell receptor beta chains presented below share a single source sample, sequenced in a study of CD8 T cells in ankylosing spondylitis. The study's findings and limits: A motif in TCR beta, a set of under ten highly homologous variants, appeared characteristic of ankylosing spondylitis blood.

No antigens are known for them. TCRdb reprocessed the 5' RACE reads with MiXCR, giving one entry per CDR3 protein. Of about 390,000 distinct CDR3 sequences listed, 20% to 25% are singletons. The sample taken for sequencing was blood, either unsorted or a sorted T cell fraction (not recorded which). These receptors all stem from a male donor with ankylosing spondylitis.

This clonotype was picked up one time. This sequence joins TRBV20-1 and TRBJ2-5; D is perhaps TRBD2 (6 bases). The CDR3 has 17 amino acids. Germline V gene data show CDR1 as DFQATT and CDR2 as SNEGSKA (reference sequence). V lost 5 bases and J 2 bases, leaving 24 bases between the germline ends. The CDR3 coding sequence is TGCAGTGCTCCAGGCGGGGTAGTCAGTTTTGGACAAGAGACCCAGTACTTC. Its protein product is CSAPGGVVSFGQETQYF.

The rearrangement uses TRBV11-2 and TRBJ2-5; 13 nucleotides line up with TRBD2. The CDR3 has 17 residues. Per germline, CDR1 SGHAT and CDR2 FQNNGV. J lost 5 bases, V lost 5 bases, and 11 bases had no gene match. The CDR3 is CASSPWGLAGFGETQYF. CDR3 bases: TGTGCCAGCAGCCCTTGGGGACTAGCGGGATTTGGGGAGACCCAGTACTTC.

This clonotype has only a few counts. DNA of the CDR3: TGTGCCAGCAGTTTGGACGGGAGGGCCGCAGATACGCAGTATTTT. Its translation is CASSLDGRAADTQYF. The chain has TRBV12-3 or TRBV12-4 and TRBJ2-3; 8 bases line up with TRBD2. Trimming took 3 bases from V and 4 from J; bases not matched to a gene: 6. The CDR3 extends over 15 amino acids.

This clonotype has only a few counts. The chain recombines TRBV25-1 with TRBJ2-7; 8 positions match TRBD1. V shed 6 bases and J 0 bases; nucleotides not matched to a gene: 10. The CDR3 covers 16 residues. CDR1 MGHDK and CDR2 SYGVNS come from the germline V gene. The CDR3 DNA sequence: TGTGCCAGCAGGGCCCAGGACAGGGCTAGCTCCTACGAGCAGTACTTC. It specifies CASRAQDRASSYEQYF.

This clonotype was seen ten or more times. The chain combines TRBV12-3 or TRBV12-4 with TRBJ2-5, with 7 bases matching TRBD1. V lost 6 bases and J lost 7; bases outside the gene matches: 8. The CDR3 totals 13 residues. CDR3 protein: CASSEQGFGTQYF. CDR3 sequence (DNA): TGTGCCAGCAGCGAACAGGGGTTTGGGACCCAGTACTTC.

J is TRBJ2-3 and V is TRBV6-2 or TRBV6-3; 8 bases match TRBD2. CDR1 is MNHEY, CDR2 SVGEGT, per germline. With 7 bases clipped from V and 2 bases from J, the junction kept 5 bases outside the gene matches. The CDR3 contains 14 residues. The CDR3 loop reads CASTVAGYTDTQYF. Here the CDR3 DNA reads TGTGCCAGCACCGTAGCGGGATACACAGATACGCAGTATTTT.

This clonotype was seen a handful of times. CDR3 protein: CASSTRLAGVSLFF. The CDR3 nucleotides are TGTGCCAGCAGCACCAGACTAGCGGGAGTGAGCCTGTTCTTC. The chain recombines TRBV7-2 with TRBJ2-1, with TRBD2 identical over 12 bases. The J segment lost 15 bases and the V segment lost 5 bases, leaving 11 bases of the junction unmatched. The CDR3 length is 14 residues. Germline V gene data show CDR1 as SGHTA and CDR2 as FQGNSA.

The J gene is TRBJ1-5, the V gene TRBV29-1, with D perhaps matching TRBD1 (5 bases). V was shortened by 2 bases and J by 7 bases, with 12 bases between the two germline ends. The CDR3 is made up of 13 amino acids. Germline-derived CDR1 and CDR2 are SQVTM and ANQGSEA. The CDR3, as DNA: TGCAGCGTTGAAACGGTGAGGGGACAGCCCCAGCATTTT. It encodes CSVETVRGQPQHF.

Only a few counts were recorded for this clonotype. The CDR3 nucleotides read TGCGCCAGCGGGGACCCGGGACTAGGGAATCAGCCCCAGCATTTT. Translated, it gives CASGDPGLGNQPQHF. The chain has TRBV4-1 and TRBJ1-5; a possible D gene is TRBD1 (5 bases). This CDR3 is 15 amino acids long. The V gene lost 8 bases and the J gene lost 4 bases, with 18 bases spanning the gap. CDR1 and CDR2 from the germline V gene are MGHRA and YSYEKL.

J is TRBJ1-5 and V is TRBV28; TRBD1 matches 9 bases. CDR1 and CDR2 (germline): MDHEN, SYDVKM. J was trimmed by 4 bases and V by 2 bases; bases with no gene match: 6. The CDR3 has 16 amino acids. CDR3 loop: CASSLRGQGRNQPQHF. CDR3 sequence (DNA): TGTGCCAGCAGTTTAAGGGGACAGGGAAGGAATCAGCCCCAGCATTTT.

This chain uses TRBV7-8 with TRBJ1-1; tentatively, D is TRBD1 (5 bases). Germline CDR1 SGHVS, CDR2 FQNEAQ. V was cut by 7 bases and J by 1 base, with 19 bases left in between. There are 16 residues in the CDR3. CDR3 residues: CASTPGGGAWNTEAFF. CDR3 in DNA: TGTGCCAGCACCCCAGGCGGGGGAGCCTGGAACACTGAAGCTTTCTTT.

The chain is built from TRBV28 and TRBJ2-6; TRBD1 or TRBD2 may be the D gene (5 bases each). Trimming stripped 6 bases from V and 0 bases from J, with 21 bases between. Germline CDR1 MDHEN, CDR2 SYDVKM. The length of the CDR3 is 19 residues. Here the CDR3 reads CASSATGTPSPSGANVLTF. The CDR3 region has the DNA TGTGCCAGCAGCGCCACCGGGACCCCGTCCCCCTCTGGGGCCAACGTCCTGACTTTC.

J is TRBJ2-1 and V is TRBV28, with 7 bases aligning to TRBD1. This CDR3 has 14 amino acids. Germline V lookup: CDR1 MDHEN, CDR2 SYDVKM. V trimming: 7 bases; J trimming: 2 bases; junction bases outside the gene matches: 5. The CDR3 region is CASNAGTAYNEQFF. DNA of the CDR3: TGTGCCAGCAACGCCGGGACAGCCTACAATGAGCAGTTCTTC.

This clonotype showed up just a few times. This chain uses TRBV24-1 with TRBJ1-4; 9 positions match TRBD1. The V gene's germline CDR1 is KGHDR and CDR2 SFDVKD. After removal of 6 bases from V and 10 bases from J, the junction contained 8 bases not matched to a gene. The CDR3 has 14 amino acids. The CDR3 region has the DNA TGTGCCACCAGTCGACACAGGGGGCAGGGAAAACTGTTTTTT. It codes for CATSRHRGQGKLFF.

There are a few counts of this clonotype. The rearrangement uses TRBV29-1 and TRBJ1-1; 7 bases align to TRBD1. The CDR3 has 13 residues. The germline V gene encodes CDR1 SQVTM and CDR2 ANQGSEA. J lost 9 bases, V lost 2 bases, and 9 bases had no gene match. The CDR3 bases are TGCAGCGTTGAAATACGTGAGACAGGGAAAGCTTTCTTT. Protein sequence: CSVEIRETGKAFF.

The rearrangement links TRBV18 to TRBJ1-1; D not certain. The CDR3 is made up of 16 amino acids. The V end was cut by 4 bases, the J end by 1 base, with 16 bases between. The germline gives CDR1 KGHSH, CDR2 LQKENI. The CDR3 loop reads CASSRADVWANTEAFF. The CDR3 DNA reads TGTGCCAGCTCACGCGCCGACGTCTGGGCGAACACTGAAGCTTTCTTT.

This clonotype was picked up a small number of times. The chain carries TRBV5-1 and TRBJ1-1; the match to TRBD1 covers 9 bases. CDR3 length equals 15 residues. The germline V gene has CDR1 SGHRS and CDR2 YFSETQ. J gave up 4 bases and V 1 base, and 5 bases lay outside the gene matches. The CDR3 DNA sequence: TGCGCCAGCAGCTTGACCGGGACAGGGAGCACTGAAGCTTTCTTT. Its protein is CASSLTGTGSTEAFF. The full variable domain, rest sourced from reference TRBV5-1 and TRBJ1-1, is KAGVTQTPRYLIKTRGQQVTLSCSPISGHRSVSWYQQTPGQGLQFLFEYFSETQRNKGNFPGRFSGRQFSNSRSEMNVSTLELGDSALYLCASSLTGTGSTEAFFGQGTRLTVV.